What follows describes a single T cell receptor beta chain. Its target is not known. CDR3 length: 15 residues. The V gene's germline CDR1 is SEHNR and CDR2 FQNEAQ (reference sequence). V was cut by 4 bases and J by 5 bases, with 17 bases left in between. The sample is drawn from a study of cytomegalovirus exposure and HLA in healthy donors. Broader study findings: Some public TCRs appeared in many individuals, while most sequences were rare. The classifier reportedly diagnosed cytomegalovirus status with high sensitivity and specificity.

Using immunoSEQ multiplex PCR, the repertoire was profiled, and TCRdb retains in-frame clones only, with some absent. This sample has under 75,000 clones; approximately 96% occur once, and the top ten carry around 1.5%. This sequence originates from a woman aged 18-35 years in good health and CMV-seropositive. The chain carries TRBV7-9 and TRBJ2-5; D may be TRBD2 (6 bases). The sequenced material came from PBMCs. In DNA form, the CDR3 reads TGTGCCAGCAGCTCATTAAGCATAGCGGTGGAGACCCAGTACTTC. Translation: CASSSLSIAVETQYF.